This is a list of T cell receptor beta chains from one sample in a study of PD-1 blockade in classical Hodgkin lymphoma. The protocol was immunoSEQ multiplex PCR, while the TCRdb copy is restricted to in-frame clones and leaves out a portion. The repertoire holds some 96,000 clones, with roughly 84% as singletons. Sequencing was performed on peripheral blood mononuclear cells (PBMCs), taken at baseline. These TCRs come from a human donor with classical Hodgkin lymphoma. Each CDR3 is given with its conserved first and last residue. A D gene is named only where the DNA matches it firmly. Part of the rows lack a size; the others show once, few, many or a class for expanded clones.

D gene,J gene,V gene,clone size,CDR3 protein,CDR3 DNA
TRBD1,TRBJ2-7,TRBV10-3,-,CAISPDRGARGEQYF,TGTGCCATCAGCCCGGACAGGGGGGCACGGGGCGAGCAGTACTTC
TRBD2,TRBJ2-5,TRBV11-2,-,CASSLGLAGVETQYF,TGTGCCAGCAGCTTAGGACTAGCGGGAGTTGAGACCCAGTACTTC
TRBD2,TRBJ2-2,TRBV10-3,-,CAISERGSGINTGELFF,TGTGCCATCAGTGAGAGAGGGAGCGGGATCAACACCGGGGAGCTGTTTTTT
-,TRBJ1-3,TRBV6-1,-,CAISETGSGNTIYF,TGTGCCATTTCTGAGACAGGCTCTGGAAACACCATATATTTT
-,TRBJ1-2,TRBV6-5,-,CASSLFPQGSYGYTF,TGTGCCAGCAGTCTATTCCCCCAAGGGTCCTATGGCTACACCTTC
TRBD2,TRBJ2-5,TRBV7-6,-,CASSLGVTSSKGTQYF,TGTGCCAGCAGCTTAGGGGTGACTAGCTCCAAGGGGACCCAGTACTTC
-,TRBJ2-7,TRBV5-1,-,CASTFANEQYF,TGCGCCAGCACTTTTGCGAACGAGCAGTACTTC
-,TRBJ1-2,TRBV6-1,-,CASSPTGLGYTF,TGTGCCAGCAGCCCGACAGGTCTTGGCTACACCTTC
-,TRBJ2-1,TRBV6-5,-,CASSDAAGTKQFF,TGTGCCAGCAGCGATGCCGCCGGGACCAAGCAGTTCTTC
-,TRBJ2-1,TRBV28,-,CASSSLQGTYNEQFF,TGTGCCAGCAGTTCGCTCCAGGGGACCTACAATGAGCAGTTCTTC
-,TRBJ1-1,TRBV6-5,-,CASSRGTPNTEAFF,TGTGCCAGCAGTAGGGGAACACCGAACACTGAAGCTTTCTTT
-,TRBJ2-3,TRBV10-3,once,CAIRPLSVTDTQYF,TGTGCCATCAGGCCCCTGTCAGTGACAGATACGCAGTATTTT
-,TRBJ1-1,TRBV11-2,-,CASSANRLGPNTEAFF,TGTGCCAGCAGCGCCAATAGATTAGGACCAAACACTGAAGCTTTCTTT
TRBD2,TRBJ2-3,TRBV7-8,-,CASSFGSGRMGTDTQYF,TGTGCCAGCAGCTTCGGAAGCGGGAGGATGGGTACAGATACGCAGTATTTT
-,TRBJ1-5,TRBV5-6,-,CASSSRRRLSQPQHF,TGTGCCAGCAGCTCTCGTCGGAGGCTCAGTCAGCCCCAGCATTTT
TRBD1,TRBJ2-7,TRBV5-5,-,CASRLTGGNEQYF,TGTGCCAGCAGATTGACAGGGGGCAACGAGCAGTACTTC
-,TRBJ1-1,TRBV9,-,CASSVGRTTEAFF,TGTGCCAGCAGCGTAGGCCGTACGACTGAAGCTTTCTTT
TRBD2,TRBJ2-2,TRBV9,-,CASSAYGLAGGAGELFF,TGTGCCAGCAGCGCCTACGGACTAGCGGGAGGCGCCGGGGAGCTGTTTTTT
-,TRBJ2-1,TRBV10-3,-,CAISELTNEQFF,TGTGCCATCAGTGAACTTACCAATGAGCAGTTCTTC
TRBD2,TRBJ2-1,TRBV30,once,CAWSGLVTNEQFF,TGTGCCTGGTCGGGACTAGTGACCAATGAGCAGTTCTTC
-,TRBJ2-1,TRBV6-1,-,CASTDQGAYNEQFF,TGTGCCAGCACGGACCAGGGTGCCTACAATGAGCAGTTCTTC
-,TRBJ1-2,TRBV13,-,CASSGQPTRYGYTF,TGTGCCAGCAGCGGGCAACCCACTCGTTATGGCTACACCTTC
-,TRBJ1-1,TRBV7-9,-,CASTPTGNTEAFF,TGTGCCAGCACTCCAACCGGGAACACTGAAGCTTTCTTT
TRBD1,TRBJ2-1,TRBV2,-,CASSGQGQGEQFF,TGTGCCAGCTCGGGACAGGGGCAAGGGGAGCAGTTCTTC
-,TRBJ2-5,TRBV2,-,CASSTFRAAKETQYF,TGTGCCAGCAGTACATTTAGGGCGGCCAAGGAGACCCAGTACTTC
TRBD1,TRBJ2-6,TRBV10-2,few,CASSDHLTGFGTNSGANVLTF,TGCGCCAGCAGTGACCACCTGACAGGGTTTGGGACCAACTCTGGGGCCAACGTCCTGACTTTC
TRBD1,TRBJ1-2,TRBV7-2,-,CASSLATGGRGYTF,TGTGCCAGCAGCTTAGCGACAGGGGGCCGGGGCTACACCTTC
-,TRBJ1-2,TRBV6-1,-,CASSPTVVGYTF,TGTGCCAGCAGCCCTACGGTCGTGGGCTACACCTTC
-,TRBJ2-7,TRBV10-3,-,CAISPDRTLTGNEQYF,TGTGCCATCAGTCCCGACCGGACCCTCACCGGGAACGAGCAGTACTTC
TRBD1,TRBJ2-1,TRBV28,-,CASGTEYNEQFF,TGTGCCAGTGGGACAGAATACAATGAGCAGTTCTTC
TRBD1,TRBJ1-1,TRBV6-1,-,CASSEQGAGEAFF,TGTGCCAGCAGTGAACAGGGGGCTGGTGAAGCTTTCTTT
TRBD1,TRBJ1-2,TRBV19,-,CASSTTGGAFYGYTF,TGTGCCAGTAGTACGACAGGGGGCGCCTTTTATGGCTACACCTTC
TRBD2,TRBJ2-3,TRBV6-5,-,CASRGTSVLDTQYF,TGTGCCAGCAGGGGGACTAGCGTCCTAGATACGCAGTATTTT
-,TRBJ2-1,TRBV9,-,CASSAHGPSSSYNEQFF,TGTGCCAGCAGCGCCCACGGGCCCTCGAGCTCCTACAATGAGCAGTTCTTC
TRBD1,TRBJ1-4,TRBV11-2,-,CASSFSPRGRTTNEKLFF,TGTGCCAGCAGCTTTAGTCCTAGGGGGCGGACAACTAATGAAAAACTGTTTTTT
-,TRBJ2-7,TRBV5-1,-,CAIPRDFSYEQYF,TGCGCCATCCCCCGGGACTTCTCCTACGAGCAGTACTTC
-,TRBJ1-3,TRBV18,-,CASSPINSGDTIYF,TGTGCCAGCTCACCGATAAACAGTGGTGACACCATATATTTT
-,TRBJ1-1,TRBV4-3,-,CASSLRGAEAFF,TGCGCCAGCAGCCTACGGGGCGCTGAAGCTTTCTTT
TRBD2,TRBJ2-3,TRBV7-2,-,CASRAPGGSTDTQYF,TGTGCCAGCCGAGCTCCGGGGGGTTCCACAGATACGCAGTATTTT
-,TRBJ1-2,TRBV2,-,CASRDLQGLWGYTF,TGTGCCAGCAGGGACCTACAGGGTCTTTGGGGCTACACCTTC
TRBD1,TRBJ2-1,TRBV27,-,CASSWGQGGGEQFF,TGTGCCAGCAGTTGGGGACAGGGCGGTGGTGAGCAGTTCTTC